The rows below give T cell receptor beta chains drawn from one sample of a study of follicular helper T cells after annual influenza vaccination. Clones were read by immunoSEQ multiplex PCR, and TCRdb kept only the in-frame ones, dropping some. Of 5,500 to 6,500 clones in the sample, about 82% are singletons; the top ten hold roughly 1%. The material was CXCR5+ CD38- circulating T follicular helper cells from blood, obtained on the day of influenza vaccination. The receptors originated from an adult who received the influenza vaccine. Both conserved end residues are part of each CDR3. Fields, in order: V gene, clone size, D gene, CDR3 length, J gene, CDR3 DNA, CDR3 protein. The D gene is left open where the match is weak. For some rows the clone size is stated as once, few or many, or as a class when expanded; others skip it.

V: TRBV25-1
size: -
D: -
length: 12
J: TRBJ2-7
DNA: TGTGCCAGCACGGCAGGTATCTTCGAGCAGTACTTC
CDR3: CASTAGIFEQYF

V: TRBV11-3
size: -
D: -
length: 14
J: TRBJ2-3
DNA: TGTGCCAGCAGCCTGGGCGGAAGCACAGATACGCAGTATTTT
CDR3: CASSLGGSTDTQYF

V: TRBV5-5
size: -
D: TRBD1
length: 15
J: TRBJ2-7
DNA: TGTGCCAGCAGCTTACGGACAGGACTCTCCTACGAGCAGTACTTC
CDR3: CASSLRTGLSYEQYF

V: TRBV5-4
size: -
D: TRBD1
length: 15
J: TRBJ1-2
DNA: TGTGCCAGCAGCTCGGGGACAGCCGAGATCTATGGCTACACCTTC
CDR3: CASSSGTAEIYGYTF

V: TRBV29-1
size: -
D: TRBD2
length: 14
J: TRBJ2-4
DNA: TGCAGCGTTGAACTAGCGGGAGTTCAGTACATTCAGTACTTC
CDR3: CSVELAGVQYIQYF

V: TRBV6-1
size: -
D: TRBD1
length: 14
J: TRBJ1-1
DNA: TGTGCCAGCATGTTCCAGGGGGGGGACACTGAAGCTTTCTTT
CDR3: CASMFQGGDTEAFF

V: TRBV4-3
size: -
D: TRBD1
length: 14
J: TRBJ1-5
DNA: TGCGCCAGCAGCCTCGGGACAGGGGGAAAGCCCCAGCATTTT
CDR3: CASSLGTGGKPQHF

V: TRBV6-6
size: -
D: -
length: 15
J: TRBJ2-1
DNA: TGTGCCAGCCTTCCAAGTGGAGGGCCCTACAATGAGCAGTTCTTC
CDR3: CASLPSGGPYNEQFF

V: TRBV19
size: -
D: -
length: 19
J: TRBJ2-2
DNA: TGTGCCAGTAGTATAGGGCCCGGCATAGGGACACCTTTTTCCGGGGAGCTGTTTTTT
CDR3: CASSIGPGIGTPFSGELFF

V: TRBV2
size: -
D: TRBD1
length: 17
J: TRBJ2-6
DNA: TGTGCCAGCTTAGGGACAGGGTTAATCGCTGGGGCCAACGTCCTGACTTTC
CDR3: CASLGTGLIAGANVLTF

V: TRBV2
size: few
D: TRBD1
length: 14
J: TRBJ1-2
DNA: TGTGCCAGCAGTGAGACAGGGATCGGCTATGGCTACACCTTC
CDR3: CASSETGIGYGYTF

V: TRBV6-5
size: -
D: TRBD2
length: 15
J: TRBJ2-3
DNA: TGTGCCAGCAGGCTTAGCGGGACTAACACAGATACGCAGTATTTT
CDR3: CASRLSGTNTDTQYF

V: TRBV28
size: -
D: TRBD2
length: 16
J: TRBJ2-2
DNA: TGTGCCAGCAGTCTCCCACTAGCGCGAAATACCGGGGAGCTGTTTTTT
CDR3: CASSLPLARNTGELFF

V: TRBV4-3
size: few
D: -
length: 15
J: TRBJ2-7
DNA: TGCGCCAGCAGCCAAGAGGCGGCAACGGCCCGGGAGCAGTACTTC
CDR3: CASSQEAATAREQYF

V: TRBV4-3
size: once
D: -
length: 14
J: TRBJ1-2
DNA: TGCGCCAGCAGCCAAGAACAGGGTACCTATGGCTACACCTTC
CDR3: CASSQEQGTYGYTF

V: TRBV10-3
size: -
D: TRBD2
length: 17
J: TRBJ2-7
DNA: TGTGCCATCAGTGACGGGAGCGGGAGAAAGCTTGCCTACGAGCAGTACTTC
CDR3: CAISDGSGRKLAYEQYF

V: TRBV6-6
size: -
D: TRBD2
length: 16
J: TRBJ2-1
DNA: TGTGCCAGCAGTCAAACCTCTAGCGGGAGGGCCAATGAGCAGTTCTTC
CDR3: CASSQTSSGRANEQFF

V: TRBV27
size: -
D: -
length: 15
J: TRBJ1-5
DNA: TGTGCCAGCAGTTTCTACAGGGACGGGAGTCAGCCCCAGCATTTT
CDR3: CASSFYRDGSQPQHF

V: TRBV19
size: -
D: TRBD2
length: 16
J: TRBJ2-5
DNA: TGTGCCAGTAGAGGGTCTAGCGGGAGCGTTTTAGAGACCCAGTACTTC
CDR3: CASRGSSGSVLETQYF

V: TRBV29-1
size: -
D: -
length: 12
J: TRBJ2-7
DNA: TGCAGCGTTGTGTGGGGGACCTACGAGCAGTACTTC
CDR3: CSVVWGTYEQYF

V: TRBV5-4
size: -
D: -
length: 16
J: TRBJ2-1
DNA: TGTGCCAGCAGCTTGGGTCGTGGGCCCGGTTACAATGAGCAGTTCTTC
CDR3: CASSLGRGPGYNEQFF

V: TRBV18
size: -
D: -
length: 17
J: TRBJ2-3
DNA: TGTGCCAGCTCACTTTCCGGGACACCGAAAAGCACAGATACGCAGTATTTT
CDR3: CASSLSGTPKSTDTQYF

V: TRBV5-1
size: -
D: TRBD2
length: 15
J: TRBJ2-7
DNA: TGCGCCAGCAGCTTGGACCCTAGCGGGAGGGACGAGCAGTACTTC
CDR3: CASSLDPSGRDEQYF

V: TRBV2
size: -
D: -
length: 14
J: TRBJ1-2
DNA: TGTGCCAGCAAAGAAACAGAAACTAACTATGGCTACACCTTC
CDR3: CASKETETNYGYTF

V: TRBV4-1
size: few
D: -
length: 15
J: TRBJ1-2
DNA: TGCGCCAGCAGCCAAGGAGCCCTAACGGCAGGAGGCTACACCTTC
CDR3: CASSQGALTAGGYTF

V: TRBV5-4
size: -
D: TRBD1
length: 15
J: TRBJ1-2
DNA: TGTGCCAGCAGCAGTTTTCAGGGGGCGTCGGGTGGCTACACCTTC
CDR3: CASSSFQGASGGYTF

V: TRBV6-1
size: -
D: -
length: 16
J: TRBJ1-1
DNA: TGTGCCAGCAGTGGAACAATAAAACCGGGGGGCACTGAAGCTTTCTTT
CDR3: CASSGTIKPGGTEAFF

V: TRBV7-3
size: -
D: -
length: 12
J: TRBJ2-3
DNA: TGTGCCAGCAGCCGCAAACAGGGATCGCAGTATTTT
CDR3: CASSRKQGSQYF

V: TRBV10-3
size: -
D: -
length: 13
J: TRBJ1-5
DNA: TGTGCCATCAGCCAACCCCCCGGAGAGCCCCAGCATTTT
CDR3: CAISQPPGEPQHF

V: TRBV6-1
size: -
D: -
length: 17
J: TRBJ1-3
DNA: TGTGCCAGCAGTGAAGTTATGTCGGGTTACTCTGGAAACACCATATATTTT
CDR3: CASSEVMSGYSGNTIYF

V: TRBV7-9
size: -
D: TRBD1
length: 16
J: TRBJ1-4
DNA: TGTGCCAGCAGCTTCCCCAGACAGGGATTGAATGAAAAACTGTTTTTT
CDR3: CASSFPRQGLNEKLFF

V: TRBV5-1
size: -
D: -
length: 15
J: TRBJ1-3
DNA: TGCGCCAGCAGCTTGACAGGGACGGGTGGAAACACCATATATTTT
CDR3: CASSLTGTGGNTIYF

V: TRBV30
size: -
D: TRBD2
length: 16
J: TRBJ2-3
DNA: TGTGCCTGGAGCCCCGGACTAGGAGGGGCCACAGATACGCAGTATTTT
CDR3: CAWSPGLGGATDTQYF

V: TRBV7-6
size: -
D: -
length: 13
J: TRBJ2-7
DNA: TGTGCCAGCAGCTTGGACCTGATGAGGGAGCAGTACTTC
CDR3: CASSLDLMREQYF